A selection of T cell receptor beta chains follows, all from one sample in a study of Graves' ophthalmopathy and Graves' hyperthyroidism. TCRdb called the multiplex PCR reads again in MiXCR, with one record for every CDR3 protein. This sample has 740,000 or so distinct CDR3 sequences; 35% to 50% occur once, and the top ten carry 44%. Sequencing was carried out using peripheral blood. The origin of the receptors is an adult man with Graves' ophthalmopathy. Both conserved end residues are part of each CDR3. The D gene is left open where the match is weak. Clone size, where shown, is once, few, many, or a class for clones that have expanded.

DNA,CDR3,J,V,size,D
TGTGCCAGCTCACCAGGGGCAGCTCAAGAGACCCAGTACTTC,CASSPGAAQETQYF,TRBJ2-5,TRBV7-2,-,-
TGTGCCACCAGTGATCCCCGGACAGACCAAGAGACCCAGTACTTC,CATSDPRTDQETQYF,TRBJ2-5,TRBV24-1,few,-
TGCAGCGTCTACGGACAGGGACAAGAGACCCAGTACTTC,CSVYGQGQETQYF,TRBJ2-5,TRBV29-1,-,TRBD1
TGTGCCAGCAGTTACTCGTTAACGAACACCGGGGAGCTGTTTTTT,CASSYSLTNTGELFF,TRBJ2-2,TRBV6-1,few,-
TGCAGTGCTCGCGGATATAGCGGGATCTTAGAGACCCAGTACTTC,CSARGYSGILETQYF,TRBJ2-5,TRBV20-1,few,TRBD2
TGTGCCAGCAGCTTAAGGACAGGGGCCGGGGAGCTGTACTTC,CASSLRTGAGELYF,TRBJ2-7,TRBV9,-,TRBD1
TGTGCCAGCAGCTTGATCGCGGGACCCCAAGAGACCCAGTACTTC,CASSLIAGPQETQYF,TRBJ2-5,TRBV7-9,-,-
TGTGCCATCAGTGAGGGGCGGGGACGAGAAGAGACCCAGTACTTC,CAISEGRGREETQYF,TRBJ2-5,TRBV10-3,many,-
TGTGCCTGGCTCCGGGACAGGGGGAAGGGGGGCTACACCTTC,CAWLRDRGKGGYTF,TRBJ1-2,TRBV30,-,TRBD1
TGTGCCAGCAGCCCCCCGGGAGGAGGGACGGTTTCCTACGAGCAGTACTTC,CASSPPGGGTVSYEQYF,TRBJ2-7,TRBV11-2,few,TRBD2
TGCAGTGCTACACAGACAGGGGGCATTACATCGGACACTGAAGCTTTCTTT,CSATQTGGITSDTEAFF,TRBJ1-1,TRBV20-1,-,TRBD1
TGTGCCAGCAGCTTAGCCCAGCTCGACGATACGCAGTATTTT,CASSLAQLDDTQYF,TRBJ2-3,TRBV7-9,few,-
TGTGCCAGCAGTCTGACACGCTTCGGCACTGAAGCTTTCTTT,CASSLTRFGTEAFF,TRBJ1-1,TRBV25-1,-,-
TGCGCCAGCAGTGAAATCGGACAAGAGACCCAGTACTTC,CASSEIGQETQYF,TRBJ2-5,TRBV10-2,many,-
TGTGCCAGCAGCTTAGCGCGGGAGTACGAGCAGTACTTC,CASSLAREYEQYF,TRBJ2-7,TRBV7-9,-,TRBD2